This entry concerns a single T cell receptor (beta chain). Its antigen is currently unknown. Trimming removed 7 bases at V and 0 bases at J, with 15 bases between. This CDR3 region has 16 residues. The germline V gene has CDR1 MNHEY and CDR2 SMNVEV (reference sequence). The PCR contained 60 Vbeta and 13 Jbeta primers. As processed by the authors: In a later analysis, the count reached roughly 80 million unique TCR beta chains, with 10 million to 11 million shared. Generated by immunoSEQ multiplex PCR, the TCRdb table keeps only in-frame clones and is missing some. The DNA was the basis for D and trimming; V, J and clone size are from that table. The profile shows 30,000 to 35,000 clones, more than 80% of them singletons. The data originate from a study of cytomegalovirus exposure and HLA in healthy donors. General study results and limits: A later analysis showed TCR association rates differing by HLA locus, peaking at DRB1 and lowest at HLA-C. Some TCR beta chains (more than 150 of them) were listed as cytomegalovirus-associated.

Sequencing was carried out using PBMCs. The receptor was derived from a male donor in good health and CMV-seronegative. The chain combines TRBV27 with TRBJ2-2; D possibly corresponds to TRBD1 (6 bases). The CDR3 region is CASTLGTTANTGELFF. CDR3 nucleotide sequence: TGTGCCAGCACCCTCGGGACAACCGCGAACACCGGGGAGCTGTTTTTT.